Following are 25 T cell receptor beta chains from one sample sequenced in a study of T cell changes during pregnancy in multiple sclerosis. Sequencing was performed with immunoSEQ multiplex PCR; in TCRdb, only in-frame clones are kept and a portion is missing. This table has roughly 42,000 clones, about 89% appearing once. The sample here was CD4+ T cells from peripheral blood mononuclear cells, taken in the first trimester of pregnancy. The receptors derive from a female donor with multiple sclerosis, enrolled in a pregnancy study.

This clone was picked up a small number of times. The chain links TRBV6-5 to TRBJ1-5; D is unresolved. V lost 6 bases, J lost 0 bases, and 12 bases lay in between. This CDR3 comprises 15 residues. The germline gives CDR1 MNHEY, CDR2 SVGAGI. In DNA form, the CDR3 reads TGTGCCAGCAGCCCCACATGGGCTAGCAATCAGCCCCAGCATTTT. This translates into CASSPTWASNQPQHF.

This clone was observed a single time. The chain recombines TRBV7-2 with TRBJ1-3; 7 nucleotides match TRBD1. Germline CDR1 and CDR2: SGHTA and FQGNSA. The junction had 4 bases not matched to a gene; V was cut back by 5 bases and J by 0 bases. The CDR3 runs to 15 residues. The CDR3 protein is CASSRDSISGNTIYF. The CDR3 DNA sequence: TGTGCCAGCAGCCGGGACAGTATCTCTGGAAACACCATATATTTT.

The chain couples TRBV4-3 to TRBJ2-3, with D unclear. This CDR3 contains 14 residues. Trimming pared 0 bases from V and 1 base from J, leaving 5 bases between. In germline, CDR1 is LGHNA, CDR2 YSLEER. The CDR3, as DNA: TGCGCCAGCAGCCAAGACCCGGGCACAGATACGCAGTATTTT. Translating gives CASSQDPGTDTQYF.

The gene calls are TRBV5-1 and TRBJ2-7, with a possible D match to TRBD2 (7 bases). The V and J ends lost 4 bases and 0 bases respectively, with 20 bases between them. CDR1 and CDR2 from the germline V gene are SGHRS and YFSETQ. This CDR3 is built from 17 residues. CDR3 sequence reads: CASSLGAGVASSYEQYF. CDR3 DNA: TGCGCCAGCAGCCTGGGGGCGGGGGTAGCCAGCTCCTACGAGCAGTACTTC.

The J gene is TRBJ2-7, the V gene TRBV7-9; a possible D gene is TRBD2 (5 bases). With 2 bases removed from V and 4 bases from J, the gap between germline ends came to 12 bases. Looked up from germline, CDR1 is SEHNR and CDR2 is FQNEAQ (reference sequence). This CDR3 comprises 14 residues. The CDR3 here is CASSLRSSFYEQYF. CDR3 nucleotides: TGTGCCAGCAGCTTACGGTCTAGCTTTTACGAGCAGTACTTC.

The rearrangement links TRBV28 to TRBJ1-2, with 9 bases fitting TRBD1. V shed 1 base, J shed 6 bases, and the junction held 9 bases outside the gene matches. Germline CDR1 MDHEN, CDR2 SYDVKM. There are 16 residues in the CDR3. The CDR3 loop is CASSLSGTGIGNGYTF. DNA for the CDR3: TGTGCCAGCAGTTTATCCGGGACAGGGATAGGGAATGGCTACACCTTC.

The chain couples TRBV7-9 to TRBJ2-1; no reliable D call. The CDR3 loop spans 16 amino acids. V lost 3 bases to trimming and J lost 1 base, with 13 bases between them. CDR1 is SEHNR and CDR2 is FQNEAQ in the germline V gene (reference sequence). In DNA, the CDR3 is TGTGCCAGCAGCTTTTCACTGGTTGATTCCTACAATGAGCAGTTCTTC. Amino acid sequence: CASSFSLVDSYNEQFF.

V usage is TRBV5-1 and J usage is TRBJ2-2; D unclear. The CDR3 extends over 16 amino acids. From germline, CDR1 is SGHRS and CDR2 YFSETQ. Trimming cost V 4 bases and J 2 bases, with 15 bases left between them. As DNA, the CDR3 is TGCGCCAGCAGCCTATTCAGTGGGCCCAACACCGGGGAGCTGTTTTTT. It yields the protein CASSLFSGPNTGELFF.

The chain employs TRBV5-1 and TRBJ2-2, with a weak D call TRBD2 (5 bases). The CDR3 sequence is 14 residues long. V was pared by 4 bases and J by 4 bases, with 11 bases between. The germline gives CDR1 SGHRS, CDR2 YFSETQ. This chain's CDR3 is CASSVSGSTGELFF. CDR3 coding DNA: TGCGCCAGCAGCGTGAGCGGTAGCACCGGGGAGCTGTTTTTT.

This clone counts as medium-sized. The chain joins TRBV28 to TRBJ2-2; D not certain. The CDR3 is 15 residues long. The V gene's germline CDR1 is MDHEN and CDR2 SYDVKM. Deletions cut 5 bases from V and 4 bases from J, with 14 bases between. The CDR3 DNA reads as TGTGCCAGCAGTGAGGAATGGCGAAGCACCGGGGAGCTGTTTTTT. Protein sequence: CASSEEWRSTGELFF.

The chain combines TRBV10-3 with TRBJ1-1; D gene uncertain. This CDR3 spans 12 amino acids. Germline V gene sequence: CDR1 ENHRY, CDR2 SYGVKD. With 3 bases removed from V and 7 bases from J, the gap between germline ends came to 9 bases. The CDR3 loop is CAISDENFEAFF. CDR3 DNA: TGTGCCATCAGTGACGAGAATTTTGAAGCTTTCTTT.

This chain joins TRBV11-2 and TRBJ2-7; 7 bases are shared with TRBD1. This CDR3 spans 15 amino acids. The germline gives CDR1 SGHAT, CDR2 FQNNGV. J lost 7 bases, V lost 1 base, and 10 bases had no gene match. The CDR3 protein is CASSLAWTGDGEQYF. The CDR3 bases are TGTGCCAGCAGCTTAGCATGGACAGGTGATGGTGAGCAGTACTTC.

This clone has a single count. The V gene is TRBV9, the J gene TRBJ1-3; no definite D call. The CDR3 has 15 residues. Germline CDR1 is SGDLS and CDR2 is YYNGEE. V gave up 1 base and J gave up 7 bases, with 15 bases separating them. The DNA for the CDR3 is TGTGCCAGCAGCGTAAGTGGAGAGGGAAGTAACACCATATATTTT. Protein sequence: CASSVSGEGSNTIYF.

The CDR3 region is CASSHPGSSGRPYEQYF. The CDR3, as DNA: TGCGCCAGCAGCCATCCCGGCTCTAGCGGGAGGCCCTACGAGCAGTACTTC. The chain has TRBV4-1 and TRBJ2-7, with 11 bases lining up with TRBD2. This CDR3 spans 17 amino acids. Per germline, CDR1 MGHRA and CDR2 YSYEKL. With 3 bases clipped from V and 2 bases from J, the junction kept 9 bases outside the gene matches.

This rearrangement joins TRBV28 to TRBJ1-2, with 7 bases matching TRBD1. V was pared by 6 bases and J by 4 bases, with 5 bases of the junction left unmatched. From germline, CDR1 is MDHEN and CDR2 SYDVKM. The CDR3 runs to 13 residues. This chain's CDR3 is CASRNRQGYGYTF. The CDR3 DNA reads as TGTGCCAGCAGGAACCGACAGGGCTATGGCTACACCTTC.

This chain connects TRBV5-6 to TRBJ1-1; 9 nucleotides line up with TRBD1. Per the germline V gene, CDR1 is SGHDT and CDR2 is YYEEEE. The CDR3 contains 12 residues. The J segment lost 10 bases and the V segment lost 6 bases, leaving 7 bases of the junction unmatched. The CDR3 nucleotides read TGTGCCAGCACTGGGACAGGGAAAGCAGCTTTCTTT. It translates to CASTGTGKAAFF.

The gene calls are TRBV6-4 and TRBJ1-2; TRBD1 might be the D (5 bases). V was cut by 6 bases and J by 7 bases, with 6 bases left in between. The CDR3 has 10 amino acids. Germline CDR1 reads MRHNA; CDR2 reads SNTAGT. The CDR3 is CASRGGGYTF. Written as DNA, the CDR3 is TGTGCCAGCAGGGGGGGTGGCTACACCTTC.

J is TRBJ2-7 and V is TRBV4-3; 7 nucleotides agree with TRBD1. Germline V lookup: CDR1 LGHNA, CDR2 YSLEER. There are 14 residues in the CDR3. The ends lost 7 bases at V and 2 bases at J; junction bases unmatched: 8. The CDR3 protein is CASTPTGITYEQYF. CDR3 in DNA: TGCGCCAGCACTCCGACAGGGATAACCTACGAGCAGTACTTC.

The chain has TRBV25-1 and TRBJ2-6; D might be TRBD1 (5 bases). The CDR3 extends over 15 amino acids. V was pared by 4 bases and J by 4 bases, with 11 bases between. CDR1 MGHDK and CDR2 SYGVNS come from the germline V gene. The CDR3 DNA sequence: TGTGCCAGCAGTGGGCACAGGTCGGGGGCCAACGTCCTGACTTTC. This gives the protein CASSGHRSGANVLTF. Using reference TRBV25-1 and TRBJ2-6 for the parts outside the CDR3, the full variable domain is EADIYQTPRYLVIGTGKKITLECSQTMGHDKMYWYQQDPGMELHLIHYSYGVNSTEKGDLSSESTVSRIRTEHFPLTLESARPSHTSQYLCASSGHRSGANVLTFGAGSRLTVL.

This chain uses TRBV19 with TRBJ1-2; D remains unclear. Germline-derived CDR1 and CDR2 are LNHDA and SQIVND (reference sequence). The CDR3 consists of 14 residues. The V gene lost 5 bases and the J gene lost 2 bases, with 12 bases spanning the gap. The CDR3 spells CASSYPGSNYGYTF. The CDR3 DNA follows: TGTGCCAGTAGTTATCCGGGTTCCAACTATGGCTACACCTTC.

The V and J genes are TRBV28 and TRBJ1-2, with D possibly matching TRBD1 (6 bases). CDR1 is MDHEN and CDR2 is SYDVKM in the germline V gene. This CDR3 spans 13 amino acids. V lost 6 bases, J lost 8 bases, and 16 bases lay in between. CDR3 coding DNA: TGTGCCAGCAGACTCGGACAGAAGCTGGGCTACACCTTC. This encodes CASRLGQKLGYTF.

The chain carries TRBV28 and TRBJ2-1; TRBD2 matches 7 bases. CDR3 size: 15 residues. CDR1 is MDHEN and CDR2 is SYDVKM in the germline V gene. Germline trimming cut 8 bases from V and 9 bases from J; bases unmatched to any gene: 16. The CDR3 loop is CASEIAGVQGGEQFF. CDR3 DNA sequence: TGTGCCAGCGAAATCGCGGGGGTCCAAGGAGGTGAGCAGTTCTTC.

The chain uses TRBV10-2 and TRBJ2-3, with 7 positions matching TRBD2. J lost 4 bases, V lost 6 bases, and 13 bases had no gene match. CDR3 length: 16 amino acids. CDR1 is WSHSY and CDR2 is SAAADI in the germline V gene. For the CDR3, the DNA is TGCGCCAGCAGAAGTCCCCAAGCGGGGCGCGCAGATACGCAGTATTTT. Encoded protein: CASRSPQAGRADTQYF.

V is TRBV7-2 and J is TRBJ2-7; D is possibly TRBD1 (5 bases). CDR3 length equals 12 residues. Trimming pared 5 bases from V and 3 bases from J, leaving 8 bases between. Germline V gives CDR1 SGHTA, CDR2 FQGNSA. CDR3 nucleotide sequence: TGTGCCAGCAGCCAGACAGACTACGAGCAGTACTTC. This gives the protein CASSQTDYEQYF.

The genes are TRBV11-2 and TRBJ2-3, with a possible D match to TRBD2 (6 bases). This CDR3 spans 14 amino acids. Looked up from germline, CDR1 is SGHAT and CDR2 is FQNNGV. Trimming pared 5 bases from V and 6 bases from J, leaving 15 bases between. CDR3 sequence: CASSTGWGVDTQYF. The CDR3 nucleotides read TGTGCCAGCAGCACCGGATGGGGGGTGGATACGCAGTATTTT.